The next 7 T cell receptor beta chains were all read from a single sample in a study of T cells in Graves' hyperthyroidism and ophthalmopathy. Amplified TCR beta CDR3 regions derived from RNA transcripts. Researchers ran a first-round RT-PCR on the TCR CDR3 using the HTBI primer set. TCRdb reprocessed the multiplex PCR reads with MiXCR, giving one entry per CDR3 protein. The table records a few hundred thousand distinct CDR3 sequences, 17% of them present only once. Source material: blood. All receptors come from a woman younger than 35 with Graves' ophthalmopathy.

The rearrangement uses TRBV20-1 and TRBJ1-5; D perhaps matches TRBD1 (6 bases). There are 15 residues in the CDR3. The V end lost 0 bases, the J end lost 6 bases, and 15 bases lay between the germline ends. Germline CDR1 reads DFQATT; CDR2 reads SNEGSKA (reference sequence). The DNA of the CDR3 is TGCAGTGCTAGAGATACTCAGGGGCGAGGTCAGCCCCAGCATTTT. It translates to CSARDTQGRGQPQHF.

This clonotype was seen repeatedly, ten times or more. A much larger clone lies a single base off, so this may be a read error. V usage is TRBV7-2 and J usage is TRBJ2-5, with D perhaps TRBD2 (6 bases). The CDR3 length is 15 residues. V lost 4 bases to trimming and J lost 7 bases, with 19 bases between them. From germline, CDR1 is SGHTA and CDR2 FQGNSA. The CDR3 protein is CASSWNRIGRGTQYF. Written as DNA, the CDR3 is TGTGCCAGCAGCTGGAACCGGATAGGGCGGGGGACCCAGTACTTC.

This clonotype was seen repeatedly, ten times or more. This chain connects TRBV7-8 to TRBJ1-5; 10 bases are shared with TRBD1. CDR3 size: 16 residues. Trimming at V came to 8 bases and at J to 6 bases, leaving 13 bases not matched to a gene. Per the germline V gene, CDR1 is SGHVS and CDR2 is FQNEAQ. In DNA form, the CDR3 reads TGTGCCAGCGGGCGGGACAGGGGCCTCGGGGGTCAGCCCCAGCATTTT. Translation gives CASGRDRGLGGQPQHF.

This clonotype was counted many times. The chain uses TRBV20-1 and TRBJ2-6, with TRBD1 as a possible D gene (6 bases). The germline CDR1 and CDR2 sequences are DFQATT and SNEGSKA (reference sequence). The CDR3 has 13 amino acids. V lost 4 bases, J lost 4 bases, and 8 bases lay in between. The CDR3 spells CSANRVGANVLTF. DNA of the CDR3: TGCAGTGCTAACAGGGTCGGGGCCAACGTCCTGACTTTC.

This clonotype was counted a few times. A much larger clone differs from this one at a single base, so this may be a read error. The rearrangement uses TRBV27 and TRBJ2-1; D could derive from TRBD1 or TRBD2 (5 bases each). The germline CDR1 and CDR2 sequences are MNHEY and SMNVEV (reference sequence). The CDR3 is 14 residues long. CDR3 region: CAGSSGGTYNEQFF. The CDR3 nucleotides read TGTGCCGGCAGTTCTGGGGGTACCTACAATGAGCAGTTCTTC.

A few counts support this clonotype. The genes are TRBV7-6 and TRBJ2-1; TRBD1 is a possible D gene (5 bases). Trimming left V 5 bases short and J 6 bases short, with 14 bases between. The germline gives CDR1 SGHVS, CDR2 FNYEAQ. The CDR3 contains 14 residues. The CDR3 DNA reads TGTGCCAGCAGCCAGGGCCCTACGAGCAATGAGCAGTTCTTC. Amino acids: CASSQGPTSNEQFF.

In this sample, this clonotype turned up many times. The CDR3 reads CASSLLKGLAGYNEQFF. CDR3 sequence (DNA): TGTGCCAGCAGCCTACTTAAAGGACTAGCGGGATACAATGAGCAGTTCTTC. The chain links TRBV6-2 or TRBV6-3 to TRBJ2-1, with 12 bases fitting TRBD2. V was pared by 6 bases and J by 4 bases, with 10 bases of the junction left unmatched. Germline V gives CDR1 MNHEY, CDR2 SVGEGT. This CDR3 contains 17 residues.